Below are 22 T cell receptor beta chains sequenced from a single sample in a study of blood T cells in healthy people across ages. For the second PCR, which ran for roughly 7 to 11 cycles, a sample-barcoded 5' primer and a J-beta primer mix were used. TCRdb reanalysed the 5' RACE reads using MiXCR and keeps one entry per CDR3 protein. The table has about 1.7 million distinct CDR3 sequences, under 30% seen once. Source material: blood. Every receptor here comes from a woman in her 30s in good health.

This clonotype was seen at least ten times. In nucleotides, the CDR3 is TGCAGTGCTCTTACAGGGTACATGCAGTACTTC. Its translation: CSALTGYMQYF. The rearrangement joins TRBV20-1 to TRBJ2-7; D may be TRBD1 (6 bases). Germline V CDR1 and CDR2: DFQATT, SNEGSKA (reference sequence). V was pared by 5 bases and J by 9 bases, with 14 bases between. The CDR3 length is 11 residues.

The table lists this clonotype with many counts. Just one base apart from a much larger clone, this may be a read error. The V and J genes are TRBV7-2 and TRBJ2-1; D perhaps matches TRBD2 (5 bases). Near its end, the DNA agrees better with TRBJ2-7, so the J call may be wrong. The CDR3 has 15 residues. Germline-derived CDR1 and CDR2 are SGHTA and FQGNSA. The CDR3: CASSLGAATYNEQYF. CDR3 coding DNA: TGTGCCAGCAGCTTAGGAGCGGCTACCTACAATGAGCAGTACTTC.

This clonotype was seen many times. The chain combines TRBV12-5 with TRBJ2-1, with D unclear. V lost 1 base, J lost 8 bases, and 6 bases lay in between. The CDR3 consists of 12 residues. CDR1 is LGHNT, CDR2 FRNRAP, per germline. DNA for the CDR3: TGTGCTAGTGGTTTGGGCGAGGATGAGCAGTTCTTC. Protein product: CASGLGEDEQFF.

This chain uses TRBV4-3 with TRBJ2-1, with 10 bases lining up with TRBD2. After removal of 3 bases from V and 10 bases from J, the junction contained 6 bases not matched to a gene. CDR3 length: 14 amino acids. CDR1 is LGHNA, CDR2 YSLEER, per germline. In DNA, the CDR3 is TGCGCCAGCAGCCAGATACTAGCGGGAACCGAGCAGTTCTTC. Translation gives CASSQILAGTEQFF.

With regard to this clonotype: A read error may be the cause here, since a much bigger clone is one base away. The J gene is TRBJ2-6, the V gene TRBV12-3 or TRBV12-4, with D possibly matching TRBD2 (6 bases). Between the trimmed V and J ends, which lost 6 bases and 0 bases, there was a span of 18 bases. The CDR3 length is 18 residues. For the CDR3, the DNA is TGTGCCAGCAGCCTCCGGGGAGGCACACACTCTGGGGCCAACGTCCTGACTTTC. It yields the protein CASSLRGGTHSGANVLTF.

The V gene is TRBV9, the J gene TRBJ2-7; D ambiguous. The V gene's germline CDR1 is SGDLS and CDR2 YYNGEE. The CDR3 is 14 residues long. V shed 3 bases and J shed 0 bases, with 10 bases lying between them. CDR3 coding DNA: TGTGCCAGCAGCGCAGGTCCGGCCTCCTACGAGCAGTACTTC. The encoded protein is CASSAGPASYEQYF.

This clonotype occurred a few times. The V and J genes are TRBV3-1 and TRBJ1-2; 7 nucleotides line up with TRBD1. Germline V gene sequence: CDR1 LGHDT, CDR2 YNNKEL (reference sequence). Trimming removed 0 bases from V and 4 bases from J; junction bases left unmatched: 5. The CDR3 loop spans 15 amino acids. The CDR3: CASSQERRQGYGYTF. CDR3 nucleotides: TGTGCCAGCAGCCAAGAAAGGAGACAGGGCTATGGCTACACCTTC.

This chain connects TRBV3-1 to TRBJ2-5; the D gene is possibly TRBD2 (5 bases). The CDR3 covers 15 residues. Germline assignment: CDR1 LGHDT and CDR2 YNNKEL (reference sequence). Trimming removed 1 base at V and 6 bases at J, with 15 bases between. DNA of the CDR3: TGTGCCAGCAGCCAAGGGTCGGGGAGTGGAAAGACCCAGTACTTC. Translating gives CASSQGSGSGKTQYF.

The chain has TRBV12-3 or TRBV12-4 and TRBJ2-7, with a tentative D call TRBD2 (7 bases). V was trimmed by 6 bases and J by 7 bases, leaving 22 bases between them. The CDR3 runs to 15 residues. The CDR3 here is CASSHREGENNEQYF. CDR3 bases: TGTGCCAGCAGCCACAGGGAGGGGGAAAACAATGAGCAGTACTTC.

The V gene is TRBV5-1, the J gene TRBJ2-7; possible D gene TRBD1, 6 bases. The CDR3 is 14 residues long. Germline V lookup: CDR1 SGHRS, CDR2 YFSETQ. The V gene lost 4 bases and the J gene lost 5 bases, with 16 bases spanning the gap. DNA of the CDR3: TGCGCCAGCAGCCCTCGGAACAGGGATCACGAGCAGTACTTC. Its translation: CASSPRNRDHEQYF. The full variable domain, rest sourced from reference TRBV5-1 and TRBJ2-7, is KAGVTQTPRYLIKTRGQQVTLSCSPISGHRSVSWYQQTPGQGLQFLFEYFSETQRNKGNFPGRFSGRQFSNSRSEMNVSTLELGDSALYLCASSPRNRDHEQYFGPGTRLTVT.

V usage is TRBV7-6 and J usage is TRBJ1-1; no reliable D call. Germline assignment: CDR1 SGHVS and CDR2 FNYEAQ. The germline V and J ends were trimmed by 4 bases and 6 bases, with 9 bases remaining between them. The CDR3 runs to 12 residues. Here the CDR3 reads CASSSVGSEAFF. DNA of the CDR3: TGTGCCAGCAGCTCAGTTGGCTCTGAAGCTTTCTTT.

The rearrangement uses TRBV20-1 and TRBJ2-1, with 7 bases aligning to TRBD2. Unmatched junction bases numbered 9, after V lost 5 bases and J lost 8 bases. Germline lookup yields CDR1 DFQATT and CDR2 SNEGSKA (reference sequence). This CDR3 comprises 13 residues. DNA of the CDR3: TGCAGTGCTCCGGGACTACTCAGGGATGAGCAGTTCTTC. It encodes CSAPGLLRDEQFF.

The chain carries TRBV6-2 or TRBV6-3 and TRBJ1-5; D remains ambiguous. The germline V gene has CDR1 MNHEY and CDR2 SVGEGT. The CDR3 length is 13 residues. V was clipped by 7 bases and J by 4 bases, with 11 bases between them. The DNA of the CDR3 is TGTGCCAGCATGAGGAACGAAAATCAGCCCCAGCATTTT. It codes for CASMRNENQPQHF.

The genes are TRBV7-2 and TRBJ2-7, with TRBD2 identical over 12 bases. Germline CDR1 reads SGHTA; CDR2 reads FQGNSA. The CDR3 is made up of 15 amino acids. Germline trimming cut 5 bases from V and 3 bases from J; bases unmatched to any gene: 5. The CDR3 loop is CTSSLGLAGNYEQYF. The CDR3 DNA is TGTACCAGCAGCCTCGGACTAGCGGGGAACTACGAGCAGTACTTC.

This clonotype was observed at least ten times. The chain is built from TRBV28 and TRBJ1-2; TRBD1 matches 9 bases. Trimming cost V 5 bases and J 8 bases; bases outside gene matches: 9. Germline-derived CDR1 and CDR2 are MDHEN and SYDVKM. There are 14 residues in the CDR3. The CDR3 nucleotides read TGTGCCAGCAGTCTCACCGGGACAGGGAAAGGCTACACCTTC. Translation: CASSLTGTGKGYTF.

This clonotype was detected a few times. This chain connects TRBV27 to TRBJ1-2, with TRBD1 matching 7 bases. The CDR3 has 15 residues. CDR1 MNHEY and CDR2 SMNVEV come from the germline V gene (reference sequence). J was trimmed by 6 bases and V by 5 bases; bases with no gene match: 12. CDR3 protein: CASSPPGWTGNGYTF. In nucleotides, the CDR3 is TGTGCCAGCAGTCCCCCGGGTTGGACAGGAAATGGCTACACCTTC.

Points on this clonotype: A much larger clone differs from this one at a single base, so this may be a read error. The V gene is TRBV9, the J gene TRBJ2-1; possibly TRBD2 for D (5 bases). Trimming stripped 2 bases from V and 3 bases from J, with 12 bases between. This CDR3 is built from 15 residues. Germline-derived CDR1 and CDR2 are SGDLS and YYNGEE. The CDR3 region has the DNA TGTGCCAGCAGCGTCCGGGATAGCTTCTACAATGAGCAGTTCTTC. It is translated as CASSVRDSFYNEQFF.

This clonotype was detected ten times or more. The CDR3 DNA reads as TGTGCCAGCAGCAAACCGGGAGCCGGCGAGCAGTACTTC. Translated: CASSKPGAGEQYF. The chain joins TRBV11-2 to TRBJ2-7; weak D call: TRBD2 (6 bases). CDR1 SGHAT and CDR2 FQNNGV come from the germline V gene. V was shortened by 5 bases and J by 6 bases, with 14 bases between the two germline ends. The CDR3 sequence is 13 residues long.

This clonotype was counted a few times. This rearrangement joins TRBV4-2 to TRBJ2-1; 9 nucleotides align to TRBD2. The germline CDR1 and CDR2 sequences are LGHNA and YNFKEQ. V was pared by 2 bases and J by 8 bases, with 4 bases of the junction left unmatched. This CDR3 spans 14 amino acids. CDR3 nucleotides: TGTGCCAGCAGCCAACTAGCGGGGTTCGATGAGCAGTTCTTC. Its translation is CASSQLAGFDEQFF.

This clonotype occurred a few times. The chain links TRBV10-2 to TRBJ2-1; no definite D call. V was cut by 0 bases and J by 8 bases, with 8 bases left in between. Germline V gene lookup returns CDR1 WSHSY and CDR2 SAAADI. This CDR3 comprises 13 residues. Written as DNA, the CDR3 is TGCGCCAGCAGTGAGTCTGCAGTATATGAGCAGTTCTTC. This encodes CASSESAVYEQFF.

The chain is built from TRBV15 and TRBJ1-1; 7 bases match TRBD1. Germline V CDR1 and CDR2: LNHNV, YYDKDF (reference sequence). The CDR3 totals 17 residues. With 2 bases clipped from V and 1 base from J, the junction kept 10 bases outside the gene matches. The CDR3 loop is CATSRSARGQKNTEAFF. DNA of the CDR3: TGTGCCACCAGCAGATCGGCCCGGGGACAGAAGAACACTGAAGCTTTCTTT.

In its sample, this clonotype was seen a few times. The chain has TRBV29-1 and TRBJ2-1, with D maybe TRBD2 (6 bases). Deletions cut 7 bases from V and 9 bases from J, with 22 bases between. The CDR3 spans 14 residues. The germline CDR1 and CDR2 sequences are SQVTM and ANQGSEA. CDR3 region: CSAGAGTLEIEQFF. CDR3 nucleotides: TGCAGCGCCGGTGCGGGGACGCTAGAAATTGAGCAGTTCTTC.